This T cell receptor beta chain was recorded in a study of radiation and T cells in renal cell carcinoma. The study, taken as a whole, reports: In blood, top tumor clones expanded by 2 weeks, shrinking by 4.

Time point defined: baseline pretreatment blood. Noted treatment: 15 Gy SBRT to primary tumor, nephrectomy 4 weeks later. Radiation-treated patients gave blood at baseline, week 2 and week 4. The tumor was a clear cell renal cell carcinoma. CDR3 length: 13 amino acids. Per germline, CDR1 MNHEY and CDR2 SVGAGI. V lost 2 bases and J 3 bases, leaving 8 bases between the germline ends. A word on this clone: Its antigen is as yet unknown.

TCRdb keeps only in-frame clones here, not all; method: immunoSEQ multiplex PCR. In the table there are 90,000 to 100,000 clones, 86% of which are singletons. The chain has TRBV6-5 and TRBJ2-7; D ambiguous. Sequences were derived from blood, sampled from a patient whose treatment included radiotherapy and nephrectomy. This clonotype was sampled from a man aged 50 to 60 with renal cell carcinoma. The CDR3 protein is CASSYGRNYEQYF. In nucleotides, the CDR3 is TGTGCCAGCAGTTACGGACGGAACTACGAGCAGTACTTC.